The clone carrying this T cell receptor beta chain has just one count. The data derive from a study of blood T cell repertoires in COVID-19. For the study at large: The samples span acute and convalescent COVID-19 from the United States, Italy and Spain.

Authors' methods: It was from reference gene primer amplification that nucleated cell counts were estimated. Generated by immunoSEQ multiplex PCR, the TCRdb table keeps only in-frame clones and is missing some. V and J calls and clone size come straight from that table; D and trimming were deduced from the DNA. The data show around 100,000 clones, roughly 92% seen once. This CDR3 has 13 amino acids. Trimming removed 8 bases from V and 3 bases from J; junction bases left unmatched: 0. Germline CDR1 WSHSY, CDR2 SAAADI. This TCR was recovered from a man aged 65-85 years with acute or convalescent COVID-19. The chain carries TRBV10-2 and TRBJ2-3, with TRBD2 matching 12 bases. The specimen was peripheral blood. CDR3 in amino acids: CASGLAGTDTQYF. The CDR3 DNA is TGCGCCAGCGGACTAGCGGGGACAGATACGCAGTATTTT.